Shown below are 8 T cell receptor beta chains from a single sample sequenced in a study of T cells in tumors after PD-1 blockade. The assay was immunoSEQ multiplex PCR, and TCRdb's table has in-frame clones only and misses some. This table holds tens of thousands of clones, more than 65% found once. The sequences come from PBMCs, collected before anti-PD-1 therapy. The receptors stem from a human donor with advanced basal cell or squamous cell carcinoma (not recorded which).

This clone was seen just once. The chain is built from TRBV6-4 and TRBJ2-3; D may be TRBD2 (5 bases). Germline V gene sequence: CDR1 MRHNA, CDR2 SNTAGT. This CDR3 comprises 14 residues. Trimming took 9 bases from V and 0 from J, leaving 13 bases between them. The CDR3 DNA is TGTGCCAGTAAAGCGGATTATAGCACAGATACGCAGTATTTT. This translates into CASKADYSTDTQYF.

A few counts support this clone. The gene calls are TRBV24-1 and TRBJ2-5; D tentatively fits TRBD1 or TRBD2 (5 bases each). Per the germline V gene, CDR1 is KGHDR and CDR2 is SFDVKD. This CDR3 is built from 15 residues. V gave up 7 bases and J gave up 7 bases, with 21 bases separating them. As DNA, the CDR3 is TGTGCCACCAGCGGGGCATCAGACGTAAAGAGGACCCAGTACTTC. Its protein product is CATSGASDVKRTQYF.

The chain uses TRBV15 and TRBJ1-1, with D possibly TRBD1 on 6 matching bases. The CDR3 runs 14 residues. The germline CDR1 and CDR2 sequences are LNHNV and YYDKDF (reference sequence). Deletions cut 0 bases from V and 5 bases from J, with 10 bases between. The CDR3 sequence is CATSREGAGTEAFF. The DNA of the CDR3 is TGTGCCACCAGCAGAGAGGGGGCGGGTACTGAAGCTTTCTTT.

The rearrangement uses TRBV19 and TRBJ2-1, with D perhaps matching TRBD1 or TRBD2 (5 bases each). Germline V gene data show CDR1 as LNHDA and CDR2 as SQIVND (reference sequence). The CDR3 loop spans 15 amino acids. The V and J ends lost 5 bases and 3 bases respectively, with 14 bases between them. As DNA, the CDR3 is TGTGCCAGTAGTCCCTGGGACGGTTACTACAATGAGCAGTTCTTC. Translation gives CASSPWDGYYNEQFF. The full variable domain, completed using reference TRBV19 and TRBJ2-1, is DGGITQSPKYLFRKEGQNVTLSCEQNLNHDAMYWYRQDPGQGLRLIYYSQIVNDFQKGDIAEGYSVSREKKESFPLTVTSAQKNPTAFYLCASSPWDGYYNEQFFGPGTRLTVL.

This clone was observed once. The CDR3 DNA reads TGTGCCAGCAGTTTAAGGCAGGAAGAGACCCAGTACTTC. Protein: CASSLRQEETQYF. The chain links TRBV27 to TRBJ2-5; the D is unclear. The V end was cut by 2 bases, the J end by 3 bases, with 7 bases between. In germline, CDR1 is MNHEY, CDR2 SMNVEV (reference sequence). There are 13 residues in the CDR3.

This clone is medium-sized (0.01 to 0.1%). The chain has TRBV19 and TRBJ1-2; 7 nucleotides align to TRBD1. The germline CDR1 and CDR2 sequences are LNHDA and SQIVND (reference sequence). This CDR3 has 13 residues. After removal of 4 bases from V and 8 bases from J, the junction contained 7 bases not matched to a gene. CDR3 protein: CASSTTPGGGYTF. For the CDR3, the DNA is TGTGCCAGTAGTACGACCCCAGGGGGAGGCTACACCTTC.

The chain couples TRBV29-1 to TRBJ2-2, with 11 bases lining up with TRBD1. Germline V gene sequence: CDR1 SQVTM, CDR2 ANQGSEA. The CDR3 loop spans 15 amino acids. The J segment lost 7 bases and the V segment lost 3 bases, leaving 7 bases of the junction unmatched. In nucleotides, the CDR3 is TGCAGCGTTGAGACCCGGGACAGGGGGATCGGGGAGCTGTTTTTT. It encodes CSVETRDRGIGELFF.

V gene TRBV29-1 combines with J gene TRBJ1-1; D remains ambiguous. The CDR3 is made up of 14 amino acids. V dropped 4 bases and J dropped 7 bases, with 19 bases sitting between them. Germline V gives CDR1 SQVTM, CDR2 ANQGSEA. The CDR3 loop reads CSVVSQPVGVEAFF. The CDR3 nucleotides are TGCAGCGTTGTAAGCCAACCGGTCGGGGTTGAAGCTTTCTTT.